This T cell receptor (beta chain) was recovered during a study of CD8+ T cells in alopecia areata. It was cDNA, reverse transcribed from extracted RNA, that served as the sequencing template. Produced via immunoSEQ multiplex PCR; TCRdb's table is partial and in-frame only. The sample records under 150,000 clones, 61% being singletons. Trimming took off 3 bases at V and 0 bases at J, with 11 bases between the two ends. The CDR3 is 15 amino acids. CDR1 MDHEN and CDR2 SYDVKM come from the germline V gene. Study results and limitations: Scalp sequencing captures resident alphabeta T cells of normal skin too. Scalp clonality, along with expanded CD8+ clones among the top 100, was significantly decreased by tofacitinib. Higher clonality was seen in lesional scalp than in normal scalp, especially in alopecia totalis/universalis.

Documented treatment: oral pan-JAK inhibitor, 5-10 mg twice daily. Researchers picked out CD4+ and CD8+ T cells from PBMCs by sorting. As for this clone: The antigen is not known.

This sequence was found in a human donor with alopecia areata. This specimen consisted of CD4+ T cells sorted from blood, obtained at week 4, from a patient treated with tofacitinib. The chain couples TRBV28 to TRBJ1-1; the D is unclear. CDR3 amino acids: CASSLGSRVNTEAFF. Here the CDR3 DNA reads TGTGCCAGCAGTTTGGGTAGTCGAGTGAACACTGAAGCTTTCTTT.